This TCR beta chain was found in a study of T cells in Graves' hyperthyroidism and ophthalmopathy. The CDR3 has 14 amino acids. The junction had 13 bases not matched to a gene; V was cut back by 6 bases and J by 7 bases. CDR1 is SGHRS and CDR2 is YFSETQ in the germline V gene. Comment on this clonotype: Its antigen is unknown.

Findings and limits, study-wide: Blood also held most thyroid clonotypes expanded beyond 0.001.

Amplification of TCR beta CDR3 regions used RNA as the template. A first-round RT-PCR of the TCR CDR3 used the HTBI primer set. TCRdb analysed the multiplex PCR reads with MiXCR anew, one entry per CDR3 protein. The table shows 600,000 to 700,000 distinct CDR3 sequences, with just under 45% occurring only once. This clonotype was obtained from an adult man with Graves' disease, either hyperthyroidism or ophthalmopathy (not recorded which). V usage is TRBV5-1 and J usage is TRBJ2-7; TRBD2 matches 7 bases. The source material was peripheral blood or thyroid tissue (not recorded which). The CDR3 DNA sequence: TGCGCCAGCAAGGTGGCTAGCGGTCCCGGGGAGCAGTACTTC. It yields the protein CASKVASGPGEQYF.